The clone carrying this T cell receptor (beta chain) was counted many times. Antigen unknown. With V trimmed by 4 bases and J by 3 bases, 6 bases remained unmatched. CDR3 length: 14 amino acids. Germline loops: CDR1 SGHRS, CDR2 YFSETQ. This sample is part of a study of early T cells in non-severe SARS-CoV-2 infection. Background on the study: Alpha and beta chains were unpaired, from unsorted whole-blood bulk RNA.

Study-wide findings and caveats: A preference for anti-spike CD8 responses marked VDJdb matching, which missed private and CD4 specificities.

cDNA molecules, individually, were tagged with unique molecular identifiers. One entry per CDR3 protein results from TCRdb running MiXCR on the 5' RACE reads. The sample holds tens of thousands of distinct CDR3 sequences, approximately 5% seen once. The gene calls are TRBV5-1 and TRBJ2-7; 8 bases are shared with TRBD2. The sequence derives from an adult who was a healthcare worker with PCR-confirmed SARS-CoV-2 infection or an uninfected control (not recorded which). The sample consisted of whole blood. CDR3 residues: CASSRSGSNYEQYF. The CDR3 DNA is TGCGCCAGCAGCCGCAGCGGGAGTAACTACGAGCAGTACTTC. Variable domain in full (rest from reference TRBV5-1 and TRBJ2-7): KAGVTQTPRYLIKTRGQQVTLSCSPISGHRSVSWYQQTPGQGLQFLFEYFSETQRNKGNFPGRFSGRQFSNSRSEMNVSTLELGDSALYLCASSRSGSNYEQYFGPGTRLTVT.